The present entry profiles one T cell receptor beta chain with its context. The antigen is undetermined. This sample was taken from a study of T cell repertoires in cytomegalovirus infection. Study context: Well-studied HLA-B-restricted CMV epitopes were used in the study alongside recently identified HLA-C-restricted ones.

Each CDR3 protein gets one entry after TCRdb re-called the reads with MiXCR. The data hold 300,000 to 400,000 distinct CDR3 sequences, with around 25% observed a single time. CDR1 GTSNPN and CDR2 SVGIG come from the germline V gene (reference sequence). The CDR3 is made up of 11 amino acids. Trimming left V 5 bases short and J 4 bases short, with 6 bases between. The rearrangement uses TRBV30 and TRBJ2-1; D not certain. Sequenced material: cultured PBMCs, taken from culture after CMV antigen stimulation. This TCR was recovered from a human donor in good health (CMV status not recorded). Some clones in this sample may be carry-over from other donors' samples. CDR3 in DNA: TGTGCCTGGGAGCCTTACAATGAGCAGTTCTTC. It translates to CAWEPYNEQFF. Together with reference TRBV30 and TRBJ2-1, the CDR3 gives the full variable domain: SQTIHQWPATLVQPVGSPLSLECTVEGTSNPNLYWYRQAAGRGLQLLFYSVGIGQISSEVPQNLSASRPQDRQFILSSKKLLLSDSGFYLCAWEPYNEQFFGPGTRLTVL.